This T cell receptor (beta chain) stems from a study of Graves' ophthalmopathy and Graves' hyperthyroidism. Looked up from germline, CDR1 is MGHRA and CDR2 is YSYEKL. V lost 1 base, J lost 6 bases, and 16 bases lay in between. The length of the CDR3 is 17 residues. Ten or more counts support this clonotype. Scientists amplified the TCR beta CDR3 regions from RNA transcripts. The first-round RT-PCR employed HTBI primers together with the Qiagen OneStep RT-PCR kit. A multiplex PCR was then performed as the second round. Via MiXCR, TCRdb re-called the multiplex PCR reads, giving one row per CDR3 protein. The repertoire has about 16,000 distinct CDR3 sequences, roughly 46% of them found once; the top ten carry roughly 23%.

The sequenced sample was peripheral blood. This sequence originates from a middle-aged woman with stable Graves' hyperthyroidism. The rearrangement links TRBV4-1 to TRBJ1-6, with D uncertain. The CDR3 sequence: CASSQASYLLLNSPLHF. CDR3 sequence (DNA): TGCGCCAGCAGCCAAGCAAGCTACCTACTCCTTAATTCACCCCTCCACTTT.